This T cell receptor (beta chain) stems from a study of Graves' ophthalmopathy and Graves' hyperthyroidism. Study in general: If no ophthalmopathy appeared within 18 months of follow-up, hyperthyroidism was termed stable.

Beta-chain TCR CDR3 regions were amplified from RNA transcripts. First-round RT-PCR employed HTBI primers, with a second-round multiplex PCR after it. TCRdb ran MiXCR on the multiplex PCR reads and lists one entry per CDR3 protein. In the table there are over a million distinct CDR3 sequences, less than 45% of which are singletons. The V and J ends lost 6 bases and 5 bases, in that order; junction bases with no gene match: 13. This CDR3 spans 15 amino acids. Germline CDR1 reads SGHTA; CDR2 reads FQGNSA. This clonotype was picked up one time. Being one base from a much bigger clone, this may be a read error.

Input material: peripheral blood or thyroid tissue (not recorded which). The sequence derives from an adult man with Graves' hyperthyroidism. The chain couples TRBV7-2 to TRBJ2-7, with 7 bases aligning to TRBD1. The CDR3 nucleotides are TGTGCCAGCAGTCAGCAGGGGGTGGGACCCCACGAGCAGTACTTC. It specifies CASSQQGVGPHEQYF.